This TCR beta chain stems from a study of blood T cell repertoires in COVID-19. Study at large: The United States, Italy and Spain were the sources of the acute and convalescent COVID-19 samples. Sources were T cells, B-cell-depleted T cells, or PBMCs; the material itself was cDNA or gDNA.

Authors' data handling: Reference gene primers were amplified, and this amplification served to estimate nucleated cell counts. Profiled with immunoSEQ multiplex PCR; TCRdb holds only in-frame clones, not every one. For V, J and clone size, that table is used; D and trimming come from the DNA. The table lists approximately 100,000 clones, 70% to 90% of them singletons, with around 4.3% in the top ten. Between the trimmed V and J ends, which lost 7 bases and 8 bases, there was a span of 15 bases. Germline CDR1 LNHDA, CDR2 SQIVND (reference sequence). The CDR3 is made up of 13 amino acids. This chain joins TRBV19 and TRBJ1-5; D ambiguous. This clonotype originated in a human donor with COVID-19, enrolled during active disease. The donor label of this sample is uncertain. The sample consisted of peripheral blood. The CDR3 DNA reads as TGTGCCAGTACCCCGCGGGGTAGCGAGCCCCAGCATTTT. Protein: CASTPRGSEPQHF.